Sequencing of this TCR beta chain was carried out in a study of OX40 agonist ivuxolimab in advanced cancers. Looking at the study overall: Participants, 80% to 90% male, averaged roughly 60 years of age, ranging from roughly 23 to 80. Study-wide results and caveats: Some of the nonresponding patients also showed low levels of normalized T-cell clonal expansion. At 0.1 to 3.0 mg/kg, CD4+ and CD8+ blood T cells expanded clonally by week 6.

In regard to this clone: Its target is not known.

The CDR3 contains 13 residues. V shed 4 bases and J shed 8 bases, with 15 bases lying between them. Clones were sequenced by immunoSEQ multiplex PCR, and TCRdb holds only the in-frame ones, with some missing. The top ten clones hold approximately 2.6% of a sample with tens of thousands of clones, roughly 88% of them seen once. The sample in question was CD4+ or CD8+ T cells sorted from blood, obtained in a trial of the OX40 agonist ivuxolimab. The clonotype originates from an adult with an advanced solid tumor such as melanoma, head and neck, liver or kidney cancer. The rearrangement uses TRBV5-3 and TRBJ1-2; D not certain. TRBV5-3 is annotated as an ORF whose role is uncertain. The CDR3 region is CARSTVRGDGYTF. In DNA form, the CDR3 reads TGTGCCAGAAGCACCGTCAGAGGCGACGGCTACACCTTC.